This T cell receptor (beta chain) was sequenced in a study of blood T cell repertoires in COVID-19. Study at large: COVID-19 samples, acute and convalescent, were from the United States, Italy and Spain.

The table came from immunoSEQ multiplex PCR; TCRdb's copy has only in-frame clones and leaves some out. The sample holds 300,000 to 350,000 clones; about 86% are singletons and the top ten take around 4.4%. The origin of this receptor is a middle-aged woman with acute COVID-19. The sample was PBMCs or T cells enriched from blood (not recorded which).

CDR3 coding DNA: TGCGCCAGCAGCCAAGACGTCGAGGGTCTTATGGATGGCTACACCTTC. This translates into CASSQDVEGLMDGYTF. This rearrangement joins TRBV4-1 to TRBJ1-2; D not certain. Germline V CDR1 and CDR2: MGHRA, YSYEKL. The CDR3 covers 16 residues. The germline V and J ends were trimmed by 0 bases and 6 bases, with 17 bases remaining between them.